This TCR beta chain was captured in a study of cytomegalovirus exposure and HLA in healthy donors. Whole-study context: Out of roughly 200 million T cells, an earlier analysis found 117 million unique TCR beta sequences in total. General study points: One variant, a missense change in DCLRE1C, was linked in a later analysis to TCR beta V- and J-gene trimming.

PCR involved 60 Vbeta and 13 Jbeta primers. Data came from immunoSEQ multiplex PCR; TCRdb stores just in-frame clones and leaves some out. The sample lists some 120,000 clones; 50% to 70% were seen once. The count of this clone is one. The antigen is not known. This sequence was found in a woman aged 40 to 55 in good health and CMV-seropositive. The sequenced sample was PBMCs.

CDR3 loop: CASRPDRGGYGYTF. For the CDR3, the DNA is TGCGCCAGCAGACCCGACAGGGGAGGCTATGGCTACACCTTC. J is TRBJ1-2 and V is TRBV5-1; TRBD1 aligns across 8 bases. Per the germline V gene, CDR1 is SGHRS and CDR2 is YFSETQ. The V segment lost 5 bases and the J segment 4 bases; nucleotides outside the gene matches: 7. CDR3 length equals 14 residues.